Listed below are T cell receptor beta chains from one sample, sequenced in a study of shared clonotypes between healthy human individuals. Data came from immunoSEQ multiplex PCR; TCRdb stores just in-frame clones and leaves some out. The table shows roughly 2.1 million clones, with approximately 94% occurring only once. Specimen: naive CD8+ T cells from PBMCs. These receptors all stem from a man aged 18 to 29 in good health. Some clones in this sample may be carry-over from other donors' samples. Both conserved end residues are part of each CDR3. The D gene is left open where the match is weak. Clone sizes are given selectively: once, few, many, or a class where the clone is expanded.

J	V	D	size	DNA	CDR3
TRBJ1-3	TRBV5-1	NA	NA	TGCGCCAGCAGCTTGTTTGCAGGGCGGGGCAACACCATATATTTT	CASSLFAGRGNTIYF
TRBJ2-7	TRBV21-1	NA	NA	TGTGCCAGCAGCCCACTACCACAGTCGGGGGGGAACGAGCAGTACTTC	CASSPLPQSGGNEQYF
TRBJ1-1	TRBV27	NA	NA	TGTGCCAGCAGTTTATTTGGACCTAACACTGAAGCTTTCTTT	CASSLFGPNTEAFF
TRBJ2-5	TRBV27	TRBD2	once	TGTGCCAGCACCTGGGGTCTGGGAGGGATCGAGACCCAGTACTTC	CASTWGLGGIETQYF
TRBJ2-3	TRBV9	NA	NA	TGTGCCAGCAGCGCTCGGACAACCACAGATACGCAGTATTTT	CASSARTTTDTQYF
TRBJ2-3	TRBV5-4	NA	NA	TGTGCCAGCAGCCCGGGGGTAACTAGCACAGATACGCAGTATTTT	CASSPGVTSTDTQYF
TRBJ1-1	TRBV7-2	NA	few	TGTGCCAGCAGTCCAAAGGCCCTTGAAGCTTTCTTT	CASSPKALEAFF
TRBJ1-1	TRBV9	NA	NA	TGTGCCAGCAGCGTAGTTGAGTCAATGAACACTGAAGCTTTCTTT	CASSVVESMNTEAFF
TRBJ2-7	TRBV19	NA	once	TGTGCCAGTAGTGGGCCTAGCTACGAGCAGTACTTC	CASSGPSYEQYF
TRBJ2-7	TRBV7-9	NA	NA	TGTGCCAGCGGAGGGACAGCCCCCTACGAGCAGTACTTC	CASGGTAPYEQYF
TRBJ2-7	TRBV9	NA	NA	TGTGCCAGCAGCGTATTTGGGTCGCCCTACGAGCAGTACTTC	CASSVFGSPYEQYF
TRBJ1-2	TRBV6-1	TRBD1	NA	TGTGCCAGCAGTCCCCGGACAGGGTCTAACTATGGCTACACCTTC	CASSPRTGSNYGYTF
TRBJ2-2	TRBV19	NA	NA	TGTGCCAGTAGTATAGGACTATTCGCGAACACCGGGGAGCTGTTTTTT	CASSIGLFANTGELFF
TRBJ2-2	TRBV9	NA	NA	TGTGCCAGCAGCGCGAACAGTATTAGGAACACCGGGGAGCTGTTTTTT	CASSANSIRNTGELFF
TRBJ2-7	TRBV18	TRBD1	NA	TGTGCCAGCTCACCTTCGGACAGGGGGCTCGGAGCATCCTACGAGCAGTACTTC	CASSPSDRGLGASYEQYF
TRBJ2-7	TRBV9	NA	NA	TGTGCCAGCAGCCCCTCGGGGAGCTACGAGCAGTACTTC	CASSPSGSYEQYF
TRBJ2-1	TRBV9	TRBD1	NA	TGTGCCAGCAGCTTCCCCCGGACAGGGCCAGGCAATGAGCAGTTCTTC	CASSFPRTGPGNEQFF
TRBJ2-1	TRBV7-9	TRBD2	NA	TGTGCCAGCAGCTTCGAACTAGCGGCTTACAATGAGCAGTTCTTC	CASSFELAAYNEQFF